The 24 T cell receptor beta chains below come from one sample, sequenced in a study of yellow fever vaccine responses in identical twins. TCRdb re-analysed the RT-PCR reads in MiXCR, keeping a single row per CDR3 protein. The table lists around 2,400 distinct CDR3 sequences, over 80% of them singletons. The specimen was T cells from blood (PBMCs), unsorted or a sorted subset (not recorded which), collected before or after yellow fever vaccination (not recorded which). These receptors were collected from a woman aged 18-29 years who received the yellow fever vaccine.

The chain couples TRBV4-3 to TRBJ2-2; D is undetermined. CDR3 size: 16 residues. V was trimmed by 0 bases and J by 3 bases, leaving 11 bases between them. Germline V lookup: CDR1 LGHNA, CDR2 YSLEER. This CDR3 reads CASSQDFVSYTGELFF. In nucleotides, the CDR3 is TGCGCCAGCAGCCAAGATTTCGTCAGTTACACCGGGGAGCTGTTTTTT.

This clonotype was seen only a few times. The rearrangement links TRBV6-1 to TRBJ2-6; D possibly corresponds to TRBD1 (6 bases). The V end was cut by 0 bases, the J end by 4 bases, with 7 bases between. Germline V gene sequence: CDR1 MNHNS, CDR2 SASEGT. This CDR3 has 15 residues. The CDR3 reads CASSEATGGANVLTF. For the CDR3, the DNA is TGTGCCAGCAGTGAAGCGACAGGAGGGGCCAACGTCCTGACTTTC.

J is TRBJ1-5 and V is TRBV3-1; D might be TRBD1 (5 bases). V was shortened by 2 bases and J by 6 bases, with 14 bases between the two germline ends. From germline, CDR1 is LGHDT and CDR2 YNNKEL (reference sequence). This CDR3 has 15 residues. This CDR3 reads CASSQLQGPSQPQHF. The CDR3 DNA follows: TGTGCCAGCAGCCAACTTCAGGGACCAAGTCAGCCCCAGCATTTT.

This sequence joins TRBV7-6 and TRBJ2-1, with 9 bases identical to TRBD2. Trimming at V came to 5 bases and at J to 8 bases, leaving 10 bases not matched to a gene. The CDR3 length is 15 residues. In germline, CDR1 is SGHVS, CDR2 FNYEAQ. CDR3 sequence reads: CASSLLAGAGDEQFF. The DNA for the CDR3 is TGTGCCAGCAGCCTCTTAGCGGGGGCTGGAGATGAGCAGTTCTTC.

V usage is TRBV11-1 and J usage is TRBJ2-1; tentative D call: TRBD1 (7 bases). Germline CDR1 SGHAT, CDR2 FQDESV (reference sequence). This CDR3 region has 16 residues. V was clipped by 1 base and J by 8 bases, with 18 bases between them. CDR3 loop: CASSLEGQTSFYEQFF. The CDR3 DNA reads TGTGCCAGCAGCTTAGAGGGACAGACTAGTTTCTATGAGCAGTTCTTC.

J is TRBJ1-2 and V is TRBV13; possible D gene TRBD1, 5 bases. V was shortened by 5 bases and J by 5 bases, with 9 bases between the two germline ends. CDR3 length: 12 amino acids. Germline V CDR1 and CDR2: PRHDT, FYEKMQ (reference sequence). The CDR3 bases are TGTGCCAGCAGCCGGGGACTGTATGGCTACACCTTC. Residues: CASSRGLYGYTF.

The chain uses TRBV20-1 and TRBJ1-4; D is uncertain. Deletions cut 3 bases from V and 5 bases from J, with 7 bases between. Germline assignment: CDR1 DFQATT and CDR2 SNEGSKA (reference sequence). The CDR3 totals 12 residues. As DNA, the CDR3 is TGCAGTGCTAGTCTTATAAATGAAAAACTGTTTTTT. Encoded protein: CSASLINEKLFF.

This chain connects TRBV12-3 or TRBV12-4 to TRBJ2-2; D is ambiguous. The V gene lost 3 bases and the J gene lost 2 bases, with 4 bases spanning the gap. The CDR3 is made up of 13 amino acids. The CDR3, as DNA: TGTGCCAGCAGTTTTACCAACACCGGGGAGCTGTTTTTT. Amino acid sequence: CASSFTNTGELFF.

The CDR3 nucleotides are TGTGCCATCAGTGAGGACAGCACCTACGAGCAGTACTTC. Encoded protein: CAISEDSTYEQYF. The chain couples TRBV10-3 to TRBJ2-7; D perhaps matches TRBD1 (5 bases). Trimming removed 2 bases from V and 2 bases from J, with 7 bases in between. Germline V gene sequence: CDR1 ENHRY, CDR2 SYGVKD. CDR3 length: 13 residues.

The chain is built from TRBV4-1 and TRBJ1-1; D is possibly TRBD1 (5 bases). There are 15 residues in the CDR3. Germline-derived CDR1 and CDR2 are MGHRA and YSYEKL. The germline V and J ends were trimmed by 1 base and 1 base, with 10 bases remaining between them. In DNA, the CDR3 is TGCGCCAGCAGCCAAGGGATTCAGGGGAACACTGAAGCTTTCTTT. Protein sequence: CASSQGIQGNTEAFF.

J is TRBJ1-4 and V is TRBV5-1; D is perhaps TRBD1 (6 bases). This CDR3 has 17 residues. Trimming took 1 base from V and 8 from J, leaving 21 bases between them. Germline V gene data show CDR1 as SGHRS and CDR2 as YFSETQ. The CDR3 DNA is TGCGCCAGCAGCTTGATCGGGACACAGCACCTGAGGGAAAAACTGTTTTTT. Translating it yields CASSLIGTQHLREKLFF.

This clonotype was seen only once. The V call is TRBV29-1, the J call TRBJ2-1, with D maybe TRBD2 (5 bases). CDR1 and CDR2 from the germline V gene are SQVTM and ANQGSEA. V lost 4 bases to trimming and J lost 0 bases, with 10 bases between them. The CDR3 runs 14 residues. CDR3 loop: CSVVGGPSYNEQFF. The CDR3 DNA reads as TGCAGCGTTGTAGGCGGGCCCTCCTACAATGAGCAGTTCTTC.

This clonotype was counted only a few times. The rearrangement links TRBV6-1 to TRBJ2-1, with TRBD2 identical over 8 bases. Germline CDR1 is MNHNS and CDR2 is SASEGT. CDR3 length: 13 residues. V lost 3 bases and J lost 7; bases outside the gene matches: 2. The CDR3 DNA reads TGTGCCAGCAGTGAGCGGGAGGCGAATGAGCAGTTCTTC. Its translation is CASSEREANEQFF.

In DNA, the CDR3 is TGTGCCAGCAGCCTGGGGACAGGGTTGAAGTCAACGCAGTATTTT. Its translation is CASSLGTGLKSTQYF. The chain carries TRBV11-2 and TRBJ2-3; 9 positions match TRBD1. The V segment lost 5 bases and the J segment 9 bases; nucleotides outside the gene matches: 12. The CDR3 is 15 residues long. Germline loops: CDR1 SGHAT, CDR2 FQNNGV.

This rearrangement joins TRBV6-1 to TRBJ1-1; D may be TRBD1 (5 bases). Trimming stripped 9 bases from V and 4 bases from J, with 6 bases between. This CDR3 comprises 10 residues. Germline-derived CDR1 and CDR2 are MNHNS and SASEGT. CDR3 in amino acids: CASRGTEAFF. In DNA, the CDR3 is TGTGCCAGTAGGGGCACTGAAGCTTTCTTT.

The chain has TRBV7-6 and TRBJ2-1; tentative D call: TRBD2 (6 bases). The CDR3 spans 15 residues. V was clipped by 0 bases and J by 4 bases, with 10 bases between them. CDR1 is SGHVS, CDR2 FNYEAQ, per germline. The CDR3 here is CASSLAPGGYNEQFF. CDR3 DNA sequence: TGTGCCAGCAGCTTAGCGCCTGGAGGGTACAATGAGCAGTTCTTC.

The V gene is TRBV19, the J gene TRBJ2-1; weak D call: TRBD2 (5 bases). Germline values: CDR1 LNHDA, CDR2 SQIVND (reference sequence). This CDR3 is built from 13 residues. Trimming pared 1 base from V and 4 bases from J, leaving 5 bases between. The CDR3 reads CASSIAGYNEQFF. The CDR3 nucleotides are TGTGCCAGTAGTATAGCGGGATACAATGAGCAGTTCTTC.

The chain couples TRBV2 to TRBJ1-5, with a tentative D call TRBD1 (5 bases). V was pared by 1 base and J by 6 bases, with 10 bases between. Germline V gene lookup returns CDR1 SNHLY and CDR2 FYNNEI. This CDR3 spans 14 amino acids. The DNA of the CDR3 is TGTGCCAGCAGTGAAGAGGGGAGAGGTCAGCCCCAGCATTTT. It is translated as CASSEEGRGQPQHF.

This chain connects TRBV4-1 to TRBJ2-7, with TRBD1 as a possible D gene (5 bases). The V end lost 4 bases, the J end lost 7 bases, and 17 bases lay between the germline ends. Germline V gives CDR1 MGHRA, CDR2 YSYEKL. The CDR3 spans 14 residues. The CDR3 DNA is TGCGCCAGCAGCCCATTGGACATAACGGGTGAGCAGTACTTC. The encoded protein is CASSPLDITGEQYF.

V gene TRBV27 combines with J gene TRBJ2-7; 9 nucleotides match TRBD1. V trimming: 5 bases; J trimming: 3 bases; junction bases outside the gene matches: 2. Per the germline V gene, CDR1 is MNHEY and CDR2 is SMNVEV (reference sequence). The length of the CDR3 is 13 residues. This CDR3 is CASSETGGYEQYF. The CDR3 bases are TGTGCCAGCAGTGAGACAGGGGGCTACGAGCAGTACTTC.

The J gene is TRBJ2-1, the V gene TRBV5-1; D unresolved. Germline V gene data show CDR1 as SGHRS and CDR2 as YFSETQ. The CDR3 sequence is 13 residues long. Trimming removed 5 bases at V and 5 bases at J, with 11 bases between. CDR3 DNA: TGCGCCAGCAGTGGTTTGAACGACAATGAGCAGTTCTTC. Its protein is CASSGLNDNEQFF.

The chain joins TRBV7-9 to TRBJ2-3; D is unclear. V dropped 5 bases and J dropped 2 bases, with 14 bases sitting between them. The CDR3 sequence is 15 residues long. Germline V gene data show CDR1 as SEHNR and CDR2 as FQNEAQ (reference sequence). This chain's CDR3 is CASSPLRTLTDTQYF. The CDR3 DNA reads TGTGCCAGCAGCCCCCTTCGGACCCTCACAGATACGCAGTATTTT.

V is TRBV5-1 and J is TRBJ2-5, with 11 bases identical to TRBD1. V trimming: 3 bases; J trimming: 4 bases; junction bases outside the gene matches: 2. The germline V gene has CDR1 SGHRS and CDR2 YFSETQ. The CDR3 is 14 amino acids. CDR3 residues: CASSSGTGGETQYF. The CDR3, as DNA: TGCGCCAGCAGCTCCGGGACAGGGGGAGAGACCCAGTACTTC.

The chain recombines TRBV11-1 with TRBJ2-1; 9 bases map to TRBD2. CDR1 is SGHAT, CDR2 FQDESV, per germline (reference sequence). CDR3 length: 16 amino acids. V shed 2 bases and J 3 bases; nucleotides not matched to a gene: 5. The CDR3 region has the DNA TGTGCCAGCAGCTTAAACCAAGCGGGAGGCTACAATGAGCAGTTCTTC. It encodes CASSLNQAGGYNEQFF.